A few counts support the clone carrying this T cell receptor (delta chain). It is likely a read error: a sequence one base away is far more abundant. This specimen includes other DNA sequences encoding the same CDR3. This sample was included in a study of gamma-delta chains in newborns, infants, children. The wider study: Innate gammadelta T cells reportedly expand polyclonally right after birth, driven by microbial exposure, per the title.

Between the trimmed V and J ends, which lost 0 bases and 3 bases, there was a span of 7 bases. Germline lookup yields CDR1 GEAIGNYY and CDR2 EKD. CDR3 length equals 14 residues. TCRdb reran clone calling via CATT on the reads. The sample holds 3,700 or so delta-chain clones; roughly 0.53% are singletons and the top ten take approximately 17%. V is TRDV2 and J is TRDJ2, with D perhaps matching TRDD3 (5 bases). The clonotype was recovered from a child who was a newborn, infant or young child, either healthy, febrile or measles-vaccinated (not recorded which). Sequencing input: blood. The DNA of the CDR3 is TGTGCCTGTGACACCTGGGGAATGACAGCACAACTCTTCTTT. The encoded protein is CACDTWGMTAQLFF.